This T cell receptor beta chain was profiled in a study of CD8 T cells in Susac syndrome. The study sequenced TCR beta in blood CD8+ and CD4+ T cells. Those who served as multiple sclerosis controls were treatment-naive patients with stable or active relapsing-remitting disease. The CD8+ and CD4+ T cells were isolated magnetically using a negative isolation approach, whereas the TEMRA cells were enriched by FACS. When the RNA was reverse transcribed, random hexamers were used with an input of roughly 0.5 to 1 ug. One entry per CDR3 protein results from TCRdb running MiXCR on the immunoSEQ multiplex PCR reads. The table lists more than 65,000 distinct CDR3 sequences, approximately 93% of them singletons. The sequencing sample was made of CD8+ T cells from PBMCs. This clonotype was sampled from a human donor with multiple sclerosis.

CDR3: CASSLLASGRNRTDTQYF. CDR3 coding DNA: TGTGCCAGCAGTTTACTAGCTAGCGGGAGAAATCGCACAGATACGCAGTATTTT. The chain carries TRBV27 and TRBJ2-3, with 10 bases fitting TRBD2. V shed 2 bases, J shed 1 base, and the junction held 9 bases outside the gene matches. CDR1 and CDR2 from the germline V gene are MNHEY and SMNVEV (reference sequence). This CDR3 has 18 residues.